The 12 T cell receptor beta chains below were found in one sample sequenced in a study of cytomegalovirus exposure and HLA in healthy donors. PCR employed 60 Vbeta and 13 Jbeta primers. The table came from immunoSEQ multiplex PCR; TCRdb's copy has only in-frame clones and leaves some out. The repertoire holds about 190,000 clones, with less than 85% as singletons. The specimen sequenced was PBMCs. The receptors were sampled from a man aged 30-40 years in good health and CMV-seropositive.

This sequence joins TRBV4-2 and TRBJ1-6; D is ambiguous. Germline CDR1 reads LGHNA; CDR2 reads YNFKEQ. The CDR3 is 14 amino acids. V lost 0 bases to trimming and J lost 6 bases, with 6 bases between them. CDR3 residues: CASSQDAGNSPLHF. DNA for the CDR3: TGTGCCAGCAGCCAAGACGCAGGTAATTCACCCCTCCACTTT.

The chain employs TRBV18 and TRBJ1-3; TRBD1 might be the D (5 bases). The CDR3 sequence is 16 residues long. Trimming took 2 bases from V and 1 from J, leaving 12 bases between them. Germline loops: CDR1 KGHSH, CDR2 LQKENI. The CDR3 is CASSPFDSTSGNTIYF. CDR3 in DNA: TGTGCCAGCTCACCATTCGACAGTACTTCTGGAAACACCATATATTTT.

The genes are TRBV7-3 and TRBJ2-3; D may be TRBD2 (6 bases). CDR1 SGHTA and CDR2 FQGTGA come from the germline V gene. This CDR3 spans 13 amino acids. V dropped 5 bases and J dropped 8 bases, with 14 bases sitting between them. CDR3 coding DNA: TGTGCCAGCAGCCCCGGGACTTCTGGTACGCAGTATTTT. Protein sequence: CASSPGTSGTQYF.

The genes are TRBV30 and TRBJ1-5, with 8 bases that match TRBD1. Germline CDR1 GTSNPN, CDR2 SVGIG (reference sequence). J lost 6 bases, V lost 5 bases, and 6 bases had no gene match. The CDR3 totals 13 residues. The CDR3 sequence: CAWGTGDAQPQHF. CDR3 DNA sequence: TGTGCCTGGGGGACAGGAGACGCTCAGCCCCAGCATTTT.

V and J are TRBV30 and TRBJ2-7; possibly TRBD2 for D (6 bases). The germline gives CDR1 GTSNPN, CDR2 SVGIG (reference sequence). The CDR3 contains 17 residues. Trimming took off 1 base at V and 7 bases at J, with 26 bases between the two ends. The CDR3 loop is CAWSALSRGGPSSEQYF. In DNA form, the CDR3 reads TGTGCCTGGAGTGCCCTCTCTCGCGGAGGGCCTTCCTCAGAGCAGTACTTC.

The chain recombines TRBV5-1 with TRBJ2-7, with TRBD2 matching 13 bases. Losses at the gene ends were 0 bases for V and 4 bases for J; bases not matched to a gene: 4. CDR1 is SGHRS, CDR2 YFSETQ, per germline. This CDR3 comprises 16 residues. In nucleotides, the CDR3 is TGCGCCAGCAGCTTGGGCGGGACTAGCGGGGAATACGAGCAGTACTTC. Amino acid sequence: CASSLGGTSGEYEQYF.

Only one count was recorded for this clone. The chain is built from TRBV5-6 and TRBJ2-5, with D maybe TRBD2 (6 bases). CDR3 length: 16 amino acids. The V gene's germline CDR1 is SGHDT and CDR2 YYEEEE. Trimming cost V 4 bases and J 1 base, with 17 bases left between them. The CDR3 spells CASSPLERVSQETQYF. CDR3 DNA: TGTGCCAGCAGCCCCCTTGAGCGGGTGTCCCAAGAGACCCAGTACTTC.

There are a few counts of this clone. V usage is TRBV19 and J usage is TRBJ2-1; D may be TRBD2 (6 bases). V was clipped by 6 bases and J by 4 bases, with 16 bases between them. The CDR3 runs 15 residues. The V gene's germline CDR1 is LNHDA and CDR2 SQIVND (reference sequence). The CDR3 here is CASSRLWGEYNEQFF. The CDR3 coding sequence is TGTGCCAGTAGCCGCCTTTGGGGGGAGTACAATGAGCAGTTCTTC.

The V and J genes are TRBV4-1 and TRBJ2-7; 8 bases align to TRBD2. The CDR3 is made up of 16 amino acids. V gave up 3 bases and J gave up 0 bases; unmatched junction bases: 7. The germline V gene encodes CDR1 MGHRA and CDR2 YSYEKL. DNA of the CDR3: TGCGCCAGCAGCCACGGCGAGCGGGGGAGCTCCTACGAGCAGTACTTC. Encoded protein: CASSHGERGSSYEQYF.

This clone was recorded once. This chain connects TRBV7-2 to TRBJ2-1; TRBD2 is a possible D gene (6 bases). Per germline, CDR1 SGHTA and CDR2 FQGNSA. There are 11 residues in the CDR3. The V end lost 5 bases, the J end lost 10 bases, and 9 bases lay between the germline ends. Written as DNA, the CDR3 is TGTGCCAGCAGCCCAGGGAGGGAGCAGTTCTTC. It translates to CASSPGREQFF.

The genes are TRBV19 and TRBJ2-2, with TRBD2 identical over 8 bases. The CDR3 loop spans 17 amino acids. The V and J ends lost 3 bases and 4 bases, in that order; junction bases with no gene match: 10. Germline values: CDR1 LNHDA, CDR2 SQIVND (reference sequence). CDR3 residues: CASSIIIGGRRTGELFF. DNA of the CDR3: TGTGCCAGTAGTATCATCATTGGCGGGAGGCGCACCGGGGAGCTGTTTTTT.

This clone was seen more than once but under ten times. The chain uses TRBV27 and TRBJ2-2; 10 bases agree with TRBD1. Trimming at V came to 6 bases and at J to 4 bases, leaving 8 bases not matched to a gene. Germline CDR1 is MNHEY and CDR2 is SMNVEV (reference sequence). The CDR3 is 16 residues long. The CDR3 sequence: CASRSRDRGFTGELFF. The CDR3, as DNA: TGTGCCAGCAGGTCCCGGGACAGGGGATTCACCGGGGAGCTGTTTTTT.